These 25 T cell receptor beta chains were all obtained from the same sample, sequenced in a study of blood T cell repertoires in COVID-19. Sequencing was performed with immunoSEQ multiplex PCR; in TCRdb, only in-frame clones are kept and a portion is missing. The sample yields more than 150,000 clones, approximately 90% seen once. The sequenced sample was peripheral blood. These receptors were taken from a woman aged 70-85 years with COVID-19, enrolled during active disease.

The J gene is TRBJ1-2, the V gene TRBV5-1; 7 bases agree with TRBD1. V dropped 1 base and J dropped 0; count of bases not matched to a gene: 3. Germline assignment: CDR1 SGHRS and CDR2 YFSETQ. The CDR3 has 15 amino acids. The CDR3 DNA is TGCGCCAGCAGCTTGACAGGGGAACCTAACTATGGCTACACCTTC. As protein: CASSLTGEPNYGYTF.

This clone has more than one count but fewer than ten. This chain uses TRBV6-4 with TRBJ2-1; 10 bases are a match to TRBD2. The V gene's germline CDR1 is MRHNA and CDR2 SNTAGT. The CDR3 covers 17 residues. Trimming took 5 bases from V and 2 from J; bases not matched to a gene: 9. The CDR3 spells CASSRQPSGSTYNEQFF. The CDR3 nucleotides read TGTGCCAGCAGTAGGCAGCCTAGCGGGAGTACCTACAATGAGCAGTTCTTC.

This clone was observed a single time. The chain combines TRBV28 with TRBJ1-5, with TRBD1 identical over 7 bases. Germline V CDR1 and CDR2: MDHEN, SYDVKM. After removal of 6 bases from V and 0 bases from J, the junction contained 5 bases not matched to a gene. This CDR3 contains 15 residues. The CDR3 sequence is CASRKSGGSNQPQHF. The CDR3 DNA reads TGTGCCAGCAGAAAATCAGGGGGTAGCAATCAGCCCCAGCATTTT.

This clone has a handful of counts. The chain has TRBV27 and TRBJ1-1, with 7 bases identical to TRBD1. J lost 4 bases, V lost 2 bases, and 4 bases had no gene match. The germline V gene has CDR1 MNHEY and CDR2 SMNVEV (reference sequence). This CDR3 has 14 residues. The CDR3 region is CASSLVAGGTEAFF. The CDR3, as DNA: TGTGCCAGCAGTTTAGTGGCAGGGGGCACTGAAGCTTTCTTT.

The rearrangement links TRBV25-1 to TRBJ1-6; the D is unclear. V was trimmed by 7 bases and J by 10 bases, leaving 14 bases between them. The CDR3 is made up of 13 amino acids. The germline gives CDR1 MGHDK, CDR2 SYGVNS. CDR3 bases: TGTGCCAGCACCGGGCCGGCGGGATCACCCCTCCACTTT. It specifies CASTGPAGSPLHF. Filled out from reference TRBV25-1 and TRBJ1-6, the complete variable domain reads EADIYQTPRYLVIGTGKKITLECSQTMGHDKMYWYQQDPGMELHLIHYSYGVNSTEKGDLSSESTVSRIRTEHFPLTLESARPSHTSQYLCASTGPAGSPLHFGNGTRLTVT.

The V and J genes are TRBV14 and TRBJ1-3; D unresolved. Trimming removed 5 bases from V and 3 bases from J, with 11 bases in between. The CDR3 contains 14 residues. Per germline, CDR1 SGHDN and CDR2 FVKESK. CDR3 protein: CASSALRSGNTIYF. CDR3 bases: TGTGCCAGCAGCGCCCTACGGAGTGGAAACACCATATATTTT.

The chain joins TRBV11-3 to TRBJ2-1, with a weak D call TRBD2 (5 bases). The germline V gene has CDR1 SGHNT and CDR2 YENEEA. V was cut by 1 base and J by 0 bases, with 7 bases left in between. This CDR3 has 15 residues. The CDR3 nucleotides read TGTGCCAGCAGCTTAGGCGGAGGCTCCTACAATGAGCAGTTCTTC. Translated: CASSLGGGSYNEQFF.

The chain combines TRBV2 with TRBJ2-3; 7 positions match TRBD1. CDR3 length: 12 amino acids. With 4 bases clipped from V and 6 bases from J, the junction kept 1 base outside the gene matches. CDR1 is SNHLY, CDR2 FYNNEI, per germline. CDR3 residues: CASSVQGDTQYF. Written as DNA, the CDR3 is TGTGCCAGCAGTGTACAGGGGGATACGCAGTATTTT.

This clone was seen more than once but under ten times. J is TRBJ1-5 and V is TRBV28; D is unclear. V gave up 3 bases and J gave up 4 bases, with 13 bases separating them. CDR3 length: 15 residues. CDR1 is MDHEN, CDR2 SYDVKM, per germline. The CDR3 reads CASSLISPRNQPQHF. CDR3 coding DNA: TGTGCCAGCAGTTTGATTTCGCCTAGGAATCAGCCCCAGCATTTT.

The gene calls are TRBV11-2 and TRBJ2-7, with 8 positions matching TRBD2. Germline CDR1 SGHAT, CDR2 FQNNGV. The CDR3 length is 15 residues. J was trimmed by 0 bases and V by 1 base; bases with no gene match: 2. Written as DNA, the CDR3 is TGTGCCAGCAGCTTAGCGGGAGGGCCCTCCTACGAGCAGTACTTC. As protein: CASSLAGGPSYEQYF. The complete variable domain, with remaining parts taken from reference TRBV11-2 and TRBJ2-7, reads EAGVAQSPRYKIIEKRQSVAFWCNPISGHATLYWYQQILGQGPKLLIQFQNNGVVDDSQLPKDRFSAERLKGVDSTLKIQPAKLEDSAVYLCASSLAGGPSYEQYFGPGTRLTVT.

The rearrangement links TRBV5-1 to TRBJ1-5; D possibly corresponds to TRBD1 (5 bases). CDR3 length equals 15 residues. Trimming stripped 7 bases from V and 7 bases from J, with 21 bases between. The germline CDR1 and CDR2 sequences are SGHRS and YFSETQ. In DNA, the CDR3 is TGCGCCAGCTCTCTCGCCGGGGGAACACAACAGCCCCAGCATTTT. Its protein is CASSLAGGTQQPQHF.

CDR3 nucleotide sequence: TGCGCCAGCAGCCCCGGGACAGGGGTTGAGTTGGCTGAAGCTTTCTTT. Translated: CASSPGTGVELAEAFF. This chain joins TRBV5-1 and TRBJ1-1; TRBD1 aligns across 10 bases. V was clipped by 4 bases and J by 6 bases; unmatched bases: 12. The CDR3 consists of 16 residues. Germline V gene sequence: CDR1 SGHRS, CDR2 YFSETQ.

The rearrangement uses TRBV1 and TRBJ1-1. TRBV1 is assigned pseudogene status. There are 12 residues in the CDR3. This CDR3 reads CTSTREDTEAFF. The CDR3 DNA sequence: TGCACCAGCACTCGGGAGGACACTGAAGCTTTCTTT.

The CDR3 loop is CASSQLAGAFGEQYF. The DNA of the CDR3 is TGTGCCAGCAGCCAACTAGCGGGGGCCTTTGGCGAGCAGTACTTC. The chain couples TRBV7-9 to TRBJ2-7, with TRBD2 matching 11 bases. Trimming removed 5 bases from V and 6 bases from J; junction bases left unmatched: 9. The CDR3 loop spans 15 amino acids. Germline V CDR1 and CDR2: SEHNR, FQNEAQ (reference sequence).

The rearrangement links TRBV27 to TRBJ1-2; tentative D call: TRBD1 (6 bases). Germline V gene data show CDR1 as MNHEY and CDR2 as SMNVEV (reference sequence). The V end was cut by 6 bases, the J end by 2 bases, with 19 bases between. The CDR3 length is 16 residues. The CDR3 spells CASRTAYRVRNYGYTF. CDR3 DNA sequence: TGTGCCAGCAGGACCGCCTACAGGGTGCGGAACTATGGCTACACCTTC.

The CDR3 DNA is TGTGCCAGCAGCCAATTGCGGGGGGTGGCTGGCTACACCTTC. Its translation: CASSQLRGVAGYTF. This chain connects TRBV5-4 to TRBJ1-2, with D perhaps TRBD1 (5 bases). Trimming removed 4 bases at V and 7 bases at J, with 17 bases between. The CDR3 consists of 14 residues. CDR1 and CDR2 (germline): SGHNT, YYREEE (reference sequence).

The chain combines TRBV4-3 with TRBJ2-1, with 12 positions matching TRBD2. The CDR3 has 17 amino acids. The J segment lost 4 bases and the V segment lost 0 bases, leaving 4 bases of the junction unmatched. Germline V lookup: CDR1 LGHNA, CDR2 YSLEER. CDR3 sequence (DNA): TGCGCCAGCAGCCAAGAACTAGCGGGAGGACATTACAATGAGCAGTTCTTC. Amino acid sequence: CASSQELAGGHYNEQFF.

This clone was detected many times. The chain couples TRBV6-5 to TRBJ2-5, with D tentatively TRBD2 (6 bases). CDR3 length: 16 residues. Germline V gene data show CDR1 as MNHEY and CDR2 as SVGAGI. V was trimmed by 0 bases and J by 2 bases, leaving 13 bases between them. CDR3 nucleotide sequence: TGTGCCAGCAGTTACTCGATTGGGGGGTTTCAAGAGACCCAGTACTTC. It is translated as CASSYSIGGFQETQYF.

The chain couples TRBV5-5 to TRBJ2-3, with 7 bases aligning to TRBD2. The CDR3 totals 19 residues. J lost 4 bases, V lost 4 bases, and 21 bases had no gene match. CDR1 is SGHKS and CDR2 is YYEKEE in the germline V gene (reference sequence). As DNA, the CDR3 is TGTGCCAGCAGCCGCACAGCCCGGCTAGCGGAAGTAAGGGCAGATACGCAGTATTTT. Translation gives CASSRTARLAEVRADTQYF.

The sample holds one count of this clone. The rearrangement uses TRBV6-5 and TRBJ2-7; tentative D call: TRBD1 (6 bases). The V gene's germline CDR1 is MNHEY and CDR2 SVGAGI. V was clipped by 10 bases and J by 1 base, with 14 bases between them. The CDR3 extends over 13 amino acids. The CDR3 coding sequence is TGTGCCACCGGGCAGACAGGTTCCTACGAGCAGTACTTC. Translation: CATGQTGSYEQYF.

The chain links TRBV12-3 or TRBV12-4 to TRBJ1-2, with a tentative D call TRBD1 (6 bases). Trimming took off 5 bases at V and 2 bases at J, with 9 bases between the two ends. The CDR3 runs 13 residues. The CDR3 sequence: CASSPRGNYGYTF. The CDR3 nucleotides read TGTGCCAGCAGTCCCAGGGGAAACTATGGCTACACCTTC.

This rearrangement joins TRBV5-4 to TRBJ2-1, with 7 bases matching TRBD2. The CDR3 is made up of 15 amino acids. Germline V lookup: CDR1 SGHNT, CDR2 YYREEE (reference sequence). V lost 3 bases to trimming and J lost 7 bases; unmatched junction nucleotides: 10. CDR3 loop: CASSSPGTRGNEQFF. Here the CDR3 DNA reads TGTGCCAGCAGCTCCCCGGGAACGCGGGGGAATGAGCAGTTCTTC. The full variable domain, in which reference TRBV5-4 and TRBJ2-1 provide the parts outside the CDR3, is ETGVTQSPTHLIKTRGQQVTLRCSSQSGHNTVSWYQQALGQGPQFIFQYYREEENGRGNFPPRFSGLQFPNYSSELNVNALELDDSALYLCASSSPGTRGNEQFFGPGTRLTVL.

The chain carries TRBV6-5 and TRBJ2-7; TRBD2 is a possible D gene (6 bases). V lost 0 bases and J 1 base, leaving 10 bases between the germline ends. Germline V gene data show CDR1 as MNHEY and CDR2 as SVGAGI. This CDR3 spans 15 amino acids. The DNA for the CDR3 is TGTGCCAGCAGTTACTCTGCTAGCGAGTCCTACGAGCAGTACTTC. Protein product: CASSYSASESYEQYF.

This clone has a single count. V usage is TRBV28 and J usage is TRBJ1-3, with 9 bases aligning to TRBD1. Trimming cost V 7 bases and J 4 bases; bases outside gene matches: 8. CDR1 is MDHEN, CDR2 SYDVKM, per germline. CDR3 length equals 15 residues. Here the CDR3 DNA reads TGTGCCAGCAACCAACAGGGGGCGCAAGGAAACACCATATATTTT. Its translation is CASNQQGAQGNTIYF.

The rearrangement uses TRBV6-4 and TRBJ2-2, with TRBD1 matching 7 bases. The trim removed 6 bases at V and 5 bases at J, leaving 6 bases unmatched. CDR1 and CDR2 (germline): MRHNA, SNTAGT. CDR3 length equals 14 residues. DNA for the CDR3: TGTGCCAGCAGCTTGGCGACAGGGACCGGGGAGCTGTTTTTT. Translation: CASSLATGTGELFF.